This TCR beta chain was captured in a study of T-cell reconstitution after alpha-beta-depleted transplantation in children. A library of TCRbeta sequences, prepared with unique molecular identifiers, was generated. TCRdb reprocessed the PCR reads via MiXCR and lists one record per CDR3 protein. This repertoire shows hundreds of thousands of distinct CDR3 sequences, around 13% found once; its top ten account for about 0.77%. The germline V gene has CDR1 SGHRS and CDR2 YFSETQ. The V gene lost 7 bases and the J gene lost 0 bases, with 17 bases spanning the gap. The CDR3 consists of 15 residues. The receptor was derived from a girl aged 2-10 years with congenital amegakaryocytic thrombocytopenia, due to receive a stem cell transplant. Specimen: PBMCs, collected before TCRalphabeta/CD19-depleted stem cell transplant. The V call is TRBV5-1, the J call TRBJ2-7; no clear D gene. CDR3 sequence reads: CASQLSGNPSYEQYF. CDR3 sequence (DNA): TGCGCCAGCCAGCTATCTGGAAATCCCTCCTACGAGCAGTACTTC.